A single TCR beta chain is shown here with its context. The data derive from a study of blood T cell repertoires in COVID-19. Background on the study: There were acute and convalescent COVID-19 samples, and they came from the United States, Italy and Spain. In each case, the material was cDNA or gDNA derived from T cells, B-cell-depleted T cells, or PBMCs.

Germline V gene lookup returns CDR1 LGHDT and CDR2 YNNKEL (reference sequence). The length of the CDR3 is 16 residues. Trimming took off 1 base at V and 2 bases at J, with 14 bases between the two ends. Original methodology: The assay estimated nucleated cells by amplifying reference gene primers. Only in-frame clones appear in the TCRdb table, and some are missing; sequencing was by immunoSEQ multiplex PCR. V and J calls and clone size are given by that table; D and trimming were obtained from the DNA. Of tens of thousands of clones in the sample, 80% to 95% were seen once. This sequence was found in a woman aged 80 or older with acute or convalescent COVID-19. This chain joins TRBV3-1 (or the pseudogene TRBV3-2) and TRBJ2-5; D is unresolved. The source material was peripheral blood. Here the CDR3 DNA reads TGTGCCAGCAGCCAAGTGAGTGGTGGTAGACAAGAGACCCAGTACTTC. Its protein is CASSQVSGGRQETQYF.